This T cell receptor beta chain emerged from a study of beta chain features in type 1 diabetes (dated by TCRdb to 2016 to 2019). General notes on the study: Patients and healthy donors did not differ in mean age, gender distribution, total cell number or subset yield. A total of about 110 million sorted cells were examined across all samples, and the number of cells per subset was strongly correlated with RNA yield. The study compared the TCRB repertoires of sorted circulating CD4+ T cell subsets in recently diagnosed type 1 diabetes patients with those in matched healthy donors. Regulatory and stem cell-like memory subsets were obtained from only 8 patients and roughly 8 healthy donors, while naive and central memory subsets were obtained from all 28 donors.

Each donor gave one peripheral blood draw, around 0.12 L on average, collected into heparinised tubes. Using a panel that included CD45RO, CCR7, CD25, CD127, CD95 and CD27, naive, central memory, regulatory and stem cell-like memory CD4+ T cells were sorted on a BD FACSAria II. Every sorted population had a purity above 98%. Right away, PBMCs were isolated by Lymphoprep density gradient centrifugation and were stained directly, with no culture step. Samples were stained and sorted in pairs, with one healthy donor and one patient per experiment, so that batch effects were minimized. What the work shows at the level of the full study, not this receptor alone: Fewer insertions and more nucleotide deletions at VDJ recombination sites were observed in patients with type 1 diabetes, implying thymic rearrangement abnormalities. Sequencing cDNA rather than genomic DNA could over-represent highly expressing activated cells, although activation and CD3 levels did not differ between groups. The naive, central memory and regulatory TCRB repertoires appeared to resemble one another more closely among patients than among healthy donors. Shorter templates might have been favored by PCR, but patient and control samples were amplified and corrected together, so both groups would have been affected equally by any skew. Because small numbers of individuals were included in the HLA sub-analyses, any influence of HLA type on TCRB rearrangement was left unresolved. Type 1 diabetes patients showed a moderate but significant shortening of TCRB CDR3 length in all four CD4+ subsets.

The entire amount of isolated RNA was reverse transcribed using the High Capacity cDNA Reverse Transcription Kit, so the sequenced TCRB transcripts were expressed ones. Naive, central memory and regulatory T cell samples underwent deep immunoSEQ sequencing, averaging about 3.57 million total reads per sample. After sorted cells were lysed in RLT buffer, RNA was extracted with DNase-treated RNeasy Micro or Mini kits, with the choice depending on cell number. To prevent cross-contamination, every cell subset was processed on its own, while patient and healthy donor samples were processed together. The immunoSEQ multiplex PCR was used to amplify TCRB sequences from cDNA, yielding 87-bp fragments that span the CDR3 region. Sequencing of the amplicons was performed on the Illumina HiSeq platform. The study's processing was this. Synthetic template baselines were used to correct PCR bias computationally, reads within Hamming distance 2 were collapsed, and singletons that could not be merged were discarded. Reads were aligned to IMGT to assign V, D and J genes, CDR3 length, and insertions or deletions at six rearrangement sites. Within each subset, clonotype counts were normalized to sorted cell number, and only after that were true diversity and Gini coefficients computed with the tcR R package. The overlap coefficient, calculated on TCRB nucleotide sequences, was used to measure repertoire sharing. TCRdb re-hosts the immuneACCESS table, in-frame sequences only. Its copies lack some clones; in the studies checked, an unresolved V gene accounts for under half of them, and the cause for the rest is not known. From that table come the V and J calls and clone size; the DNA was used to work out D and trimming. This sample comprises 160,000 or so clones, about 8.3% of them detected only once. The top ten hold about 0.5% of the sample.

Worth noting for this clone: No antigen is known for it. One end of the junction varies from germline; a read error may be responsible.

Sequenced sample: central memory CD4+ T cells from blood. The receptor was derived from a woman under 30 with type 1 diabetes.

The CDR3 region has the sequence CASSLGRGVSQFF. The DNA sequence follows: TGTGCCAGCAGCTTGGGTCGGGGGGTGTCGCAGTTCTTC. The rearrangement joined TRBV5-1 to TRBJ2-1, with 7 bases aligning to TRBD2. Per the germline V gene, SGHRS is the CDR1 and YFSETQ is the CDR2. Spanning cysteine to phenylalanine, the CDR3 consists of 13 amino acids. The DNA shown is the 39-base CDR3, in frame from base 1.